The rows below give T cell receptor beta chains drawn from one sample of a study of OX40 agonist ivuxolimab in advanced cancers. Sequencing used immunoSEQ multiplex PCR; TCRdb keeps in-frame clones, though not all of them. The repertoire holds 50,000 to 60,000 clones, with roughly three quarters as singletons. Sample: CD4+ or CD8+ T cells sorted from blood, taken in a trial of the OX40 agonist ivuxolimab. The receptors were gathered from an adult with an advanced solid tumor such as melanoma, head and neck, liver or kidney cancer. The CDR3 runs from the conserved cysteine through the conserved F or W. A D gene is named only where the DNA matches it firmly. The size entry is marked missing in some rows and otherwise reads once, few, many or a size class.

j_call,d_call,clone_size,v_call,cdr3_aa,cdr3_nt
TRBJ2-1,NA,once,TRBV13,CASSLKGYNEQFF,TGTGCCAGCAGCTTAAAAGGTTACAATGAGCAGTTCTTC
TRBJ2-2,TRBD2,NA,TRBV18,CASSRRTSGINTGELFF,TGTGCCAGCTCACGGCGCACTAGCGGGATAAACACCGGGGAGCTGTTTTTT
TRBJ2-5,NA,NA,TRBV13,CASSNRQLQETQYF,TGTGCCAGCAGCAACCGACAGCTCCAAGAGACCCAGTACTTC
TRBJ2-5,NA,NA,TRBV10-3,CAISEPGRETQYF,TGTGCCATCAGTGAGCCAGGGAGGGAGACCCAGTACTTC
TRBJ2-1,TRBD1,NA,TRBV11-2,CASSHPGQGRNEQFF,TGTGCCAGCAGCCACCCGGGACAGGGCCGCAATGAGCAGTTCTTC
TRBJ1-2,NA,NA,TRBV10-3,CALGGRSGYTF,TGTGCACTGGGGGGTCGGTCTGGCTACACCTTC
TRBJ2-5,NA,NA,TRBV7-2,CASTPAAQTQYF,TGTGCCAGCACCCCAGCGGCCCAGACCCAGTACTTC
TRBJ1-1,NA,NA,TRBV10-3,CATTFDGAEAFF,TGTGCCACTACCTTCGATGGGGCTGAAGCTTTCTTT
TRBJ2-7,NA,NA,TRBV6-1,CASSESLAAFEQYF,TGTGCCAGCAGTGAAAGTTTGGCCGCTTTCGAGCAGTACTTC
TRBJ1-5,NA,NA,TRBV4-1,CASSPQMSNQPQHF,TGCGCCAGCAGCCCACAGATGAGCAATCAGCCCCAGCATTTT
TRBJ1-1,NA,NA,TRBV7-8,CASSWTRDETMNTEAFF,TGTGCCAGCAGCTGGACCCGGGACGAAACCATGAACACTGAAGCTTTCTTT
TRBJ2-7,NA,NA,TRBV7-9,CASSLVGGAYYEQYF,TGTGCCAGCAGCTTAGTTGGTGGGGCGTATTACGAGCAGTACTTC
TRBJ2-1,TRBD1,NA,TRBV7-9,CASSLGQGIGNEQFF,TGTGCCAGCAGCTTAGGACAGGGTATTGGAAATGAGCAGTTCTTC
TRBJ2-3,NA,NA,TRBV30,CAWVVSSTDTQYF,TGTGCCTGGGTTGTTTCTAGCACAGATACGCAGTATTTT
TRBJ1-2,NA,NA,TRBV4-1,CASSQEEYYGYTF,TGCGCCAGCAGCCAAGAAGAGTACTATGGCTACACCTTC
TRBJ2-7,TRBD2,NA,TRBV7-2,CASSSGGTYEQYF,TGTGCCAGCAGTAGCGGGGGGACCTACGAGCAGTACTTC
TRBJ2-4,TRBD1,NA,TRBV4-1,CASRDTGGETKNIQYF,TGCGCCAGCAGGGACACAGGGGGCGAGACCAAAAACATTCAGTACTTC
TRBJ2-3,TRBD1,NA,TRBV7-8,CASSSQGAGAQYF,TGTGCCAGCAGCTCACAGGGGGCGGGGGCGCAGTATTTT
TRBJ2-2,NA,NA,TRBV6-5,CASSYSWGWNTGELFF,TGTGCCAGCAGTTACTCGTGGGGGTGGAACACCGGGGAGCTGTTTTTT
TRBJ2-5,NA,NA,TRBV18,CASSLTDRKETQYF,TGTGCCAGCTCACTAACCGACAGGAAAGAGACCCAGTACTTC
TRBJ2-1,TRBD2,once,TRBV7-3,CASSPTSGSYNEQFF,TGTGCCAGCAGCCCCACTAGCGGGAGTTACAATGAGCAGTTCTTC
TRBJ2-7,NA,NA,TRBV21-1,CASRRTASSYEQYF,TGTGCCAGCAGGAGGACAGCTTCTTCCTACGAGCAGTACTTC
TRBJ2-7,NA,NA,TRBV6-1,CASSLSGLSTYEQYF,TGTGCCAGCAGTCTCTCGGGACTGTCAACCTACGAGCAGTACTTC
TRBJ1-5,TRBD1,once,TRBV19,CASKIPGQVNQPQHF,TGTGCCAGTAAAATACCGGGACAGGTCAATCAGCCCCAGCATTTT
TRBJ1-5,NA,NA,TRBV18,CASSPPAVNQPQHF,TGTGCCAGCTCACCACCGGCAGTTAATCAGCCCCAGCATTTT
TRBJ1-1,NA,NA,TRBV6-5,CASSRVGYPEAFF,TGTGCCAGCAGCCGAGTAGGGTACCCTGAAGCTTTCTTT
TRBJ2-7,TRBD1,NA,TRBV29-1,CSVEGTTGGESEQYF,TGCAGCGTTGAGGGTACGACAGGGGGCGAGTCCGAGCAGTACTTC
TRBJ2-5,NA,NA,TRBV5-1,CASSLGVEYHQETQYF,TGCGCCAGCAGCTTGGGGGTAGAATACCATCAAGAGACCCAGTACTTC
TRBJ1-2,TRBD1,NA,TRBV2,CASRGQENYGYTF,TGTGCCAGCAGGGGACAGGAAAACTATGGCTACACCTTC
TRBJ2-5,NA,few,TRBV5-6,CASSLGVPQETQYF,TGTGCCAGCAGCTTGGGGGTCCCGCAAGAGACCCAGTACTTC
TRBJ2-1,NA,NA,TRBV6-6,CASTRHNEQFF,TGTGCCAGCACCCGTCACAATGAGCAGTTCTTC
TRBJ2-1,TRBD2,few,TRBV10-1,CASSDVLTSGGALNEQFF,TGCGCCAGCAGTGATGTTTTGACTAGCGGGGGGGCTCTGAATGAGCAGTTCTTC
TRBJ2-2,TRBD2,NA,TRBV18,CASSPAGGNTGELFF,TGTGCCAGCTCACCAGCGGGGGGGAACACCGGGGAGCTGTTTTTT
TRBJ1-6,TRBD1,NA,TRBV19,CATKDREYSPLHF,TGTGCCACAAAGGACAGGGAATATTCACCCCTCCACTTT
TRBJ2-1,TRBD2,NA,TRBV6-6,CASTTLAGEGGEQFF,TGTGCCAGCACTACACTAGCGGGAGAGGGGGGTGAGCAGTTCTTC
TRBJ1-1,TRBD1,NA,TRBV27,CASSWDSLNTEAFF,TGTGCCAGCAGCTGGGACAGCTTGAACACTGAAGCTTTCTTT
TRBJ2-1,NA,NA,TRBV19,CASSIGRGYNEQFF,TGTGCCAGTAGTATCGGCAGGGGATACAATGAGCAGTTCTTC
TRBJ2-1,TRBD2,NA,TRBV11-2,CASSPWDYLSGGYNEQFF,TGTGCCAGCAGCCCGTGGGACTATCTCAGCGGGGGGTACAATGAGCAGTTCTTC
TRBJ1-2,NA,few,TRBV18,CASSQIAGTYGYTF,TGTGCCAGCTCACAAATCGCCGGTACCTATGGCTACACCTTC
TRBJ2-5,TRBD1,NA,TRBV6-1,CASSRDREQTQYF,TGTGCCAGCAGCCGGGACAGGGAACAGACCCAGTACTTC
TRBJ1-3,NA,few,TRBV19,CASTRVTGNTIYF,TGTGCCAGCACCAGGGTAACTGGAAACACCATATATTTT
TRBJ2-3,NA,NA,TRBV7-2,CASSLTEGTQYF,TGTGCCAGCAGCTTGACAGAAGGTACGCAGTATTTT
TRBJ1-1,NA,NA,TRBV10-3,CAIRRDTEAFF,TGTGCCATCAGAAGAGACACTGAAGCTTTCTTT
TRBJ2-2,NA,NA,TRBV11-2,CASSLAQYNTGELFF,TGTGCCAGCAGCTTAGCGCAATATAACACCGGGGAGCTGTTTTTT
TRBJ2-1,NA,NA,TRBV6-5,CASSSRGTSYNEQFF,TGTGCCAGCAGTTCGAGGGGAACCTCCTACAATGAGCAGTTCTTC